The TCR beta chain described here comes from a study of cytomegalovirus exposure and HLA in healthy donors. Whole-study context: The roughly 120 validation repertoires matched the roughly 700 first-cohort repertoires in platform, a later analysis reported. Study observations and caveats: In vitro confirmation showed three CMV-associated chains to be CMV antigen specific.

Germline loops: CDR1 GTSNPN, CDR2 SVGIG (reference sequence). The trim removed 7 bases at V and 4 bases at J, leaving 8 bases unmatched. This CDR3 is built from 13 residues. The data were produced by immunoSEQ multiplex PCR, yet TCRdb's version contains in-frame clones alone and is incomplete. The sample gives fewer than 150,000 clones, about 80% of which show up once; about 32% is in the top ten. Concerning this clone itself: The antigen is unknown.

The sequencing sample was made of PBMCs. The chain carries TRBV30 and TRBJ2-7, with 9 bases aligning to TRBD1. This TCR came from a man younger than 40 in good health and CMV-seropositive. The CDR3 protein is CAYSGTGSYEQYF. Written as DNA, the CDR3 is TGTGCCTATTCCGGGACAGGGTCTTACGAGCAGTACTTC.